This paragraph reports one T cell receptor beta chain. This clonotype came up a few times. The antigen this receptor binds is unknown. One base away there is no much larger clone; base qualities are not given. The 39 donors, aged about 6 to 90 years, were systemically healthy Caucasian individuals from Russia. Approximately 10 milliliters of peripheral blood were collected from each donor into EDTA-treated Vacutainer tubes. PBMCs were isolated by Ficoll-Paque density-gradient centrifugation, with at least 6 million obtained per sample. Total RNA was extracted from PBMCs with Trizol reagent, with at least 6 micrograms obtained per sample. For every donor, an aliquot of PBMCs went through flow cytometry to measure the percentages of naive CD45RAhigh/CD27high T cells. This entry is derived from a study of blood T cells in healthy people across ages (dated by TCRdb to the mid-2010s). For context, the study as a whole: Template switching captured roughly one uniquely barcoded TCR beta cDNA molecule per two T cells in model experiments. Age-related changes in TCR beta repertoire diversity were measured in the study by deep sequencing normalized with unique cDNA molecular identifiers. The donors were divided into four age groups: young (average around 15 years), middle-aged (under 40), aged (around 59) and long-lived (82). For two donors (one aged 18 to 30 and one aged 80 or older), the study analyzed two additional independent replicas of 1 million unique cDNA reads from the same blood draw.

Receptors were amplified or captured by 5' RACE. The data were produced on an Illumina HiSeq 2500. A second roughly 6 to 11 cycle PCR used a sample-barcoded 5' primer and a J-beta primer mix. Each TCR beta cDNA molecule received a unique molecular identifier from a template-switch 5' adaptor carrying 12 random nucleotides. At least 2.5 million CDR3-containing paired-end reads were obtained from each sample. First-strand cDNA synthesis was performed from all RNA using the Mint cDNA synthesis kit, with priming by a TRBC-specific oligonucleotide. Following uracil-DNA glycosylase treatment, a first 18-cycle PCR with universal primers M1SS and BC2_uni_R was performed on all cDNA. The authors' pipeline ran thus. For normalization, 1 million high-quality reads were randomly selected from each sample, with every read carrying a distinct molecular identifier. Reads sharing molecular identifiers were discarded rather than binned into consensus sequences. MiTCR, set to a Q25 quality threshold and the strictest error-elimination algorithm, was used for CDR3 identification, clonotype clustering and error correction. Lower-bound total TCR beta diversity was estimated with a nonparametric unseen species model using Euler transformation. TCRdb applied fastp at Q25 and MiXCR to the public reads, then kept only in-frame beta chains. When rows share a CDR3 protein, they turn into one entry using the most common DNA and genes. The V and J calls follow TCRdb's processing rather than the paper's. The table for this sample lists nearly 800,000 distinct CDR3 sequences; approximately 25% of them were counted only once. Jointly, the top ten make up more than 3% of the sample.

Overall results and qualifications from the work: Estimates of total diversity from one million sequenced T cells were regarded as lower bounds and underestimates. The long-lived group showed more naive CD4+ T cells, fewer expanded clones and increased TCR diversity than the aged group, suggesting age selection. As age increased, observed TCR beta diversity per million T cells dropped in a roughly linear way, and a significant reduction was already evident by age roughly 40. The CMV infection status of donors was not known, potentially confounding age-related changes in expanded clonotypes. Conclusive comparison of naive and antigen-experienced compartments was prevented by the profiling of bulk unsorted PBMCs. A strong correlation was found between observed TCR beta diversity and the percentage of naive T cells measured by flow cytometry.

CDR1 and CDR2, per the germline V gene, are SQVTM and ANQGSEA. Counted from cysteine to phenylalanine, this CDR3 has 12 amino acids. The retained sequence is limited to the CDR3, 36 bases, with the frame set at the first base. This same sample was also taken into another study, of T cells of mothers and their children. As the second paper documents: Nine systemically healthy Caucasian individuals served as donors, namely three mothers together with their six children. cDNA synthesis used all of the extracted RNA, with approximately 1.4 ug of RNA in each 15 ul reaction. In the second PCR, sample barcodes and 2-4 random nucleotides were introduced via the M1S primer. Each mother yielded over 8.5 million TCR beta CDR3 reads and each child roughly 3.1 million reads. Thymic selection shapes the output of TCR recombination in a similar way in related and unrelated pairs, and inherited differences have a minor effect. Normalized repertoire overlap in related mother-child pairs was always slightly higher than in unrelated mother-child pairs, but the difference was never significant. No persistent microchimeric T cell clones were detected, at a sensitivity of approximately 100 clones per million clonotypes. In the study, deep NGS was used to compare the TCR beta repertoires of mothers and children, and features distinguishing related mother-child pairs from unrelated individuals were sought. Mothers averaged about 40 +/- 4 years of age and children averaged approximately 11 +/- 4 years. Libraries were sequenced on Illumina HiSeq 2000 with 100+100 nt paired-end reads after adapter ligation with NEBNext reagents. To avoid cross-contamination, the mother libraries and the child libraries were prepared a month apart and sequenced in separate runs. For each donor, between roughly 450,000 and 2,200,000 distinct TCR beta clonotypes were identified. Naive TCR beta clonotypes were estimated from low-frequency clonotypes matched to each donor's FACS-determined naive share, without sorting.

The chain links TRBV29-1 with TRBJ2-5, with TRBD1 as a weak D call on 5 bases. The closer fit of TRBJ2-1 to the DNA end suggests the J call may be wrong. The TCR sequence derives from a boy younger than 18 in good health. The sequenced material came from blood. The DNA is as follows: TGCAGCGGGACCCAGGGCTACAATGAGCAGTTCTTC. Translated, it reads CSGTQGYNEQFF.